This T cell receptor beta chain was captured in a study of circulating tumor DNA in untreated peripheral T-cell lymphoma. General study findings and limits: In 76% of patients, tumor-specific clonotypes were identified.

As for this clone: Its target is unknown.

The table came from immunoSEQ multiplex PCR; TCRdb's copy has only in-frame clones and leaves some out. The sample lists 7,000 or so clones, 77% occurring once. Before treatment, baseline tumor tissue was collected for sequencing. The CDR3 is made up of 15 amino acids. V lost 6 bases, J lost 3 bases, and 9 bases stayed unmatched. Germline V CDR1 and CDR2: SQVTM, ANQGSEA. The chain has TRBV29-1 and TRBJ1-5, with 9 bases aligning to TRBD1. Material for sequencing was tumor tissue. This sequence originates from a human donor with peripheral T-cell lymphoma. In nucleotides, the CDR3 is TGCAGCGTGGCCTCCGGGACAGGGTACAATCAGCCCCAGCATTTT. Its protein is CSVASGTGYNQPQHF.